This T cell receptor (beta chain) comes out of a study of T cell changes during pregnancy in multiple sclerosis. The method was immunoSEQ multiplex PCR; TCRdb's version includes in-frame clones alone and lacks a portion of them. The sample has 50,000 to 65,000 clones, approximately 91% seen once. Trimming shortened V by 4 bases and J by 4 bases, and 14 bases separated the two germline ends. The CDR3 runs to 14 residues. Germline values: CDR1 SGHKS, CDR2 YYEKEE (reference sequence). The chain couples TRBV5-5 to TRBJ1-1, with D possibly TRBD1 on 5 matching bases. Sample: peripheral blood, taken in the second trimester of pregnancy. This clonotype was sampled from a female donor with multiple sclerosis, enrolled in a pregnancy study. The chain's CDR3 is CASSPRVGGTEAFF. The CDR3 DNA is TGTGCCAGCAGCCCCCGGGTCGGGGGCACTGAAGCTTTCTTT. The full variable domain, its missing parts supplied by reference TRBV5-5 and TRBJ1-1, is DAGVTQSPTHLIKTRGQQVTLRCSPISGHKSVSWYQQVLGQGPQFIFQYYEKEERGRGNFPDRFSARQFPNYSSELNVNALLLGDSALYLCASSPRVGGTEAFFGQGTRLTVV.